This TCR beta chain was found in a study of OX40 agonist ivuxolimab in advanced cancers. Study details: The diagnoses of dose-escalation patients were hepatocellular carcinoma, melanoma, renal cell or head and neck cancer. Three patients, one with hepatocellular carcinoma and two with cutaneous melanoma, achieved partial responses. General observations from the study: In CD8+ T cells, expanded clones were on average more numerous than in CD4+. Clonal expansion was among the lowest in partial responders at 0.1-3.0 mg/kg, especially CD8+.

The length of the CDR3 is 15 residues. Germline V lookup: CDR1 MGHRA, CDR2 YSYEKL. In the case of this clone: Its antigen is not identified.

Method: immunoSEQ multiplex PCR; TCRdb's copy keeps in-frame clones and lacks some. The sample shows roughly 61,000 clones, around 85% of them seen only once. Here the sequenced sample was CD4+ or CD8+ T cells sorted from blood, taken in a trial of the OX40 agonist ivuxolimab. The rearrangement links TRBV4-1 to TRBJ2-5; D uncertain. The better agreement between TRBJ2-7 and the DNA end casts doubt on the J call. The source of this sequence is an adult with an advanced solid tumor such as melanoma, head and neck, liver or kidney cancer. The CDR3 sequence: CASSLRPRPVLEQYF. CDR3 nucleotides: TGCGCCAGCAGCCTCCGGCCTCGCCCAGTACTCGAGCAGTACTTC.